The present T cell receptor beta chain was sequenced within a study of CD8+ T cells in alopecia areata. Looking at the study overall: Twice a day, 5 to 10 mg of oral tofacitinib was administered to treated patients. Overall study findings and caveats: In lesional scalp, particularly from alopecia totalis/universalis, clonality was higher than in normal scalp.

Researchers took lesional scalp punch biopsies and peripheral blood from people who were alopecia areata patients. Sequencing used cDNA as its template, made by extracting RNA and reverse transcribing it. Assay: immunoSEQ multiplex PCR; the TCRdb copy retains only in-frame clones and omits some. The table includes around 140,000 clones, almost 50% detected once. This clone came up a few times. Its antigen is undetermined. In germline, CDR1 is SEHNR, CDR2 FQNEAQ (reference sequence). With 5 bases removed from V and 11 bases from J, the gap between germline ends came to 19 bases. The CDR3 has 14 residues.

The clonotype was recovered from a human donor with alopecia areata. The genes are TRBV7-9 and TRBJ1-5; D unresolved. Sample: CD8+ T cells sorted from blood, taken at week 0. CDR3 residues: CASSPDLLDSTQHF. CDR3 DNA sequence: TGTGCCAGCAGCCCCGACCTCCTCGATTCGACCCAGCATTTT. Using reference TRBV7-9 and TRBJ1-5 for the parts outside the CDR3, the full variable domain is DTGVSQNPRHKITKRGQNVTFRCDPISEHNRLYWYRQTLGQGPEFLTYFQNEAQLEKSRLLSDRFSAERPKGSFSTLEIQRTEQGDSAMYLCASSPDLLDSTQHFGDGTRLSIL.